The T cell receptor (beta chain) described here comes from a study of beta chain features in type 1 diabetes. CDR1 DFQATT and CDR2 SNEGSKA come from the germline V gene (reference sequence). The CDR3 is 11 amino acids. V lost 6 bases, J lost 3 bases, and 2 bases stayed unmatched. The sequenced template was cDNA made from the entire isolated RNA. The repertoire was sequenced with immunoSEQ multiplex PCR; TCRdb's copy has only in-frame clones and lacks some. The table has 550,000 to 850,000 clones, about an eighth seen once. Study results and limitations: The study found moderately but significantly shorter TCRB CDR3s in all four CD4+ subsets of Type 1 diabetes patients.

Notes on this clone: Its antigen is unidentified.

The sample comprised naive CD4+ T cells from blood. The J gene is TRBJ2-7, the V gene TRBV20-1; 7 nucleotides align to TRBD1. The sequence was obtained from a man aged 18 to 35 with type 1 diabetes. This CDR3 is CSAWTGYEQYF. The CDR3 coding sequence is TGCAGTGCATGGACAGGCTACGAGCAGTACTTC.